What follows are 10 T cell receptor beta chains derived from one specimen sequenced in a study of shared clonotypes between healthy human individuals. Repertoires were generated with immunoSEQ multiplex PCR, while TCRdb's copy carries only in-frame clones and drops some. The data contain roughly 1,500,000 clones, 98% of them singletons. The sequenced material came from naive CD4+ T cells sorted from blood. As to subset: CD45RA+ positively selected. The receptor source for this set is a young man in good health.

The CDR3 is CASSVHRSSYNEQFF. Written as DNA, the CDR3 is TGCGCCAGCAGTGTTCACAGAAGCTCCTACAATGAGCAGTTCTTC. The J gene is TRBJ2-1, the V gene TRBV10-1; D gene ambiguous. The CDR3 is 15 residues long. Germline V gene lookup returns CDR1 WNHNN and CDR2 SYGVQD (reference sequence). V lost 4 bases and J lost 0, with 10 bases in between.

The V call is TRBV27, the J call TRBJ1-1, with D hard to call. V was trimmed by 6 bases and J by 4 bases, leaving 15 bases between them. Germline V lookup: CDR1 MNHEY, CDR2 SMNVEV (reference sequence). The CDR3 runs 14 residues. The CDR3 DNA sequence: TGTGCCAGCAGGTCAGCACGGGGAGGCACTGAAGCTTTCTTT. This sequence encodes CASRSARGGTEAFF.

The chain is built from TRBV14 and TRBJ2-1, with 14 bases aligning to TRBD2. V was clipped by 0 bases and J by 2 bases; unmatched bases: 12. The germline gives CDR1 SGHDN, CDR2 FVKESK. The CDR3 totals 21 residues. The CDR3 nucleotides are TGTGCCAGCAGCCAAGAGACTAGCGGGAGGGCTTTTACGAACGCCTACAATGAGCAGTTCTTC. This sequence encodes CASSQETSGRAFTNAYNEQFF.

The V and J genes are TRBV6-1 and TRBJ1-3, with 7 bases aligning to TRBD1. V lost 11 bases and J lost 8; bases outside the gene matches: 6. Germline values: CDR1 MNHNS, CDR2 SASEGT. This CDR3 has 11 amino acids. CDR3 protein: CALRQGDTIYF. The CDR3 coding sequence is TGTGCCCTTCGACAGGGTGACACCATATATTTT.

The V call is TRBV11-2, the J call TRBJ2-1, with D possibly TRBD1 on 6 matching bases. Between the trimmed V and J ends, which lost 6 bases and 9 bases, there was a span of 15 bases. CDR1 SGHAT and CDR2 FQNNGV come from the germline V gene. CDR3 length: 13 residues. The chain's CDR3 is CASRSPGAGEQFF. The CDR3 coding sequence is TGTGCCAGCAGATCCCCAGGGGCCGGTGAGCAGTTCTTC.

Written as DNA, the CDR3 is TGTGCCAGTAGTATATCCGGGTGGAGCACCGGGGAGCTGTTTTTT. Translation: CASSISGWSTGELFF. The chain recombines TRBV19 with TRBJ2-2; D call uncertain. The CDR3 is 15 amino acids. V shed 2 bases and J shed 4 bases, with 11 bases lying between them. Germline lookup yields CDR1 LNHDA and CDR2 SQIVND (reference sequence). Together with reference TRBV19 and TRBJ2-2, the CDR3 gives the full variable domain: DGGITQSPKYLFRKEGQNVTLSCEQNLNHDAMYWYRQDPGQGLRLIYYSQIVNDFQKGDIAEGYSVSREKKESFPLTVTSAQKNPTAFYLCASSISGWSTGELFFGEGSRLTVL.

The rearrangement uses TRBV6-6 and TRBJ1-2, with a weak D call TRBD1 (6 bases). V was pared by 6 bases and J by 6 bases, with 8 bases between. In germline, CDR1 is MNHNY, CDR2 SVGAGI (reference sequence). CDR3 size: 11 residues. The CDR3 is CASRDSHGYTF. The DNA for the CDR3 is TGTGCCAGCAGGGACAGCCATGGCTACACCTTC.

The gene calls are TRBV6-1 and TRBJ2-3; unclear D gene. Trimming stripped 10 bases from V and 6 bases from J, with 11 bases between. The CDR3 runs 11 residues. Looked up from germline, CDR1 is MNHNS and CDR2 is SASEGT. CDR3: CATSPMDTQYF. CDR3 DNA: TGTGCCACGAGCCCGATGGATACGCAGTATTTT.

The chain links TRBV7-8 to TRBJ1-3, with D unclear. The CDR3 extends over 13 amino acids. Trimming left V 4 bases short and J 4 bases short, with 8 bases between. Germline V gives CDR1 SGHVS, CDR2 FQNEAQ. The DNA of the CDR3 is TGTGCCAGCAGCTCCGGAGGGGGAAACACCATATATTTT. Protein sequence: CASSSGGGNTIYF.

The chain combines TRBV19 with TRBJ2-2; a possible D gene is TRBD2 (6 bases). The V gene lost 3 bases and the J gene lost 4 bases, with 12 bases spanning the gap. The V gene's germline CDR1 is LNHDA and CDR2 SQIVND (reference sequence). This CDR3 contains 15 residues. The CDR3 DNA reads TGTGCCAGTAGTATTTACGGGAGTGGCACCGGGGAGCTGTTTTTT. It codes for CASSIYGSGTGELFF. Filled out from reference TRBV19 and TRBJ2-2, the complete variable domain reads DGGITQSPKYLFRKEGQNVTLSCEQNLNHDAMYWYRQDPGQGLRLIYYSQIVNDFQKGDIAEGYSVSREKKESFPLTVTSAQKNPTAFYLCASSIYGSGTGELFFGEGSRLTVL.